This TCR beta chain was sequenced in a study of T cell responses to AZD1222 COVID-19 vaccine. Sequencing used immunoSEQ multiplex PCR; TCRdb keeps in-frame clones, though not all of them. The sample yields 60,000 to 85,000 clones, about 85% seen once. Study-wide findings and caveats: Repertoire collection took place solely once the T cell response had peaked.

Worth noting for this clone: Its antigen is undetermined.

Germline CDR1 is MGHDK and CDR2 is SYGVNS. The CDR3 runs to 14 residues. The V gene lost 4 bases and the J gene lost 1 base, with 9 bases spanning the gap. The V and J genes are TRBV25-1 and TRBJ2-3; D possibly uses TRBD1 or TRBD2 (5 bases each). The TCR was taken from an adult in good health. The source material was peripheral blood, sampled on day 0 of AZD1222 vaccination. The CDR3, as DNA: TGTGCCAGCAGTGTACTAGGGGGCACAGATACGCAGTATTTT. Residues: CASSVLGGTDTQYF.